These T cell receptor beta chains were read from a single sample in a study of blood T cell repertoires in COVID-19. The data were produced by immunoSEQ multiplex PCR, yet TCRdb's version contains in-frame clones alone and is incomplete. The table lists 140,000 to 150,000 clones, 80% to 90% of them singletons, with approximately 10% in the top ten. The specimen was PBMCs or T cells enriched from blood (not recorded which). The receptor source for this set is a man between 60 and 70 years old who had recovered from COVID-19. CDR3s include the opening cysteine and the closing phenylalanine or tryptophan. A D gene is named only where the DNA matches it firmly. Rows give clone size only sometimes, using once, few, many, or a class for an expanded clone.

CDR3 DNA: TGCGCCAGCAGCGGGGCAACGATACAATTCCAAGAGACCCAGTACTTC
CDR3 protein: CASSGATIQFQETQYF
J gene: TRBJ2-5
clone size: once
D gene: .
V gene: TRBV4-1

CDR3 DNA: TGTGCCAGCAGCCAAACGGGGGGTGCAGGATTGACTGAAGCTTTCTTT
CDR3 protein: CASSQTGGAGLTEAFF
J gene: TRBJ1-1
clone size: .
D gene: .
V gene: TRBV3-1/TRBV3-2

CDR3 DNA: TGTGCCAGCAGAAACTTAGAAAAACTGTTTTTT
CDR3 protein: CASRNLEKLFF
J gene: TRBJ1-4
clone size: .
D gene: .
V gene: TRBV28

CDR3 DNA: TGTGCCAGCAGCTTAAAGGAGGGCTACGAGCAGTACTTC
CDR3 protein: CASSLKEGYEQYF
J gene: TRBJ2-7
clone size: .
D gene: .
V gene: TRBV7-3

CDR3 DNA: TGTGCCAGTTGTGGAGGCCACTCTGGAAACACCATATATTTT
CDR3 protein: CASCGGHSGNTIYF
J gene: TRBJ1-3
clone size: .
D gene: .
V gene: TRBV28

CDR3 DNA: TGTGCCAGCAGCTTGAACAGGGAAGCCACTGAAGCTTTCTTT
CDR3 protein: CASSLNREATEAFF
J gene: TRBJ1-1
clone size: .
D gene: .
V gene: TRBV7-3

CDR3 DNA: TGTGCCAGCGGAGGGGGGAGGGATGGTAATCAGCCCCAGCATTTT
CDR3 protein: CASGGGRDGNQPQHF
J gene: TRBJ1-5
clone size: .
D gene: .
V gene: TRBV9

CDR3 DNA: TGTGCCAGCAGCCAAGTGGCTTACGAGCAGTACTTC
CDR3 protein: CASSQVAYEQYF
J gene: TRBJ2-7
clone size: .
D gene: .
V gene: TRBV3-1/TRBV3-2

CDR3 DNA: TGCGCCAGCAGCCAAGTCGGGGGGCACTACGAGCAGTACTTC
CDR3 protein: CASSQVGGHYEQYF
J gene: TRBJ2-7
clone size: .
D gene: .
V gene: TRBV4-1

CDR3 DNA: TGCGCCAGCAGCCAAGAGGAGACTAGTCGCACAGATACGCAGTATTTT
CDR3 protein: CASSQEETSRTDTQYF
J gene: TRBJ2-3
clone size: .
D gene: .
V gene: TRBV4-1

CDR3 DNA: TGTGCCAGCAGCGTTGGACAGGCGCCTAACTATGGCTACACCTTC
CDR3 protein: CASSVGQAPNYGYTF
J gene: TRBJ1-2
clone size: .
D gene: TRBD1
V gene: TRBV9

CDR3 DNA: TGTGCCAGTAGTAAGCCTAGCGGGCGAAACACCGGGGAGCTGTTTTTT
CDR3 protein: CASSKPSGRNTGELFF
J gene: TRBJ2-2
clone size: .
D gene: TRBD2
V gene: TRBV19

CDR3 DNA: TGTGCCAGCTACTCAGGGACAGGATATGACCAGCCCCAGCATTTT
CDR3 protein: CASYSGTGYDQPQHF
J gene: TRBJ1-5
clone size: .
D gene: TRBD1
V gene: TRBV28

CDR3 DNA: TGTGTCAGAAGCCCATCGACGGGTGAGCAGTTCTTC
CDR3 protein: CVRSPSTGEQFF
J gene: TRBJ2-1
clone size: .
D gene: .
V gene: TRBV7-5

CDR3 DNA: TGTGCCAGCAGCGTAGCTGTCACCGCCGGGGCCCAGTACTTC
CDR3 protein: CASSVAVTAGAQYF
J gene: TRBJ2-5
clone size: .
D gene: .
V gene: TRBV9

CDR3 DNA: TGTGCCAGTCAACAGGGTTGGGGCAATCAGCCCCAGCATTTT
CDR3 protein: CASQQGWGNQPQHF
J gene: TRBJ1-5
clone size: .
D gene: .
V gene: TRBV19

CDR3 DNA: TGTGCCAGCAGCTTGGACGCGGGAATCACCGGGGAGCTGTTTTTT
CDR3 protein: CASSLDAGITGELFF
J gene: TRBJ2-2
clone size: .
D gene: .
V gene: TRBV5-6

CDR3 DNA: TGTGCCAGCAGCCCAATGGGCAGTAATCAGCCCCAGCATTTT
CDR3 protein: CASSPMGSNQPQHF
J gene: TRBJ1-5
clone size: .
D gene: .
V gene: TRBV7-8

CDR3 DNA: TGTGCCAGCAGTTTAACAGGGGGCCCAAATGAGCAGTTCTTC
CDR3 protein: CASSLTGGPNEQFF
J gene: TRBJ2-1
clone size: .
D gene: TRBD1
V gene: TRBV28